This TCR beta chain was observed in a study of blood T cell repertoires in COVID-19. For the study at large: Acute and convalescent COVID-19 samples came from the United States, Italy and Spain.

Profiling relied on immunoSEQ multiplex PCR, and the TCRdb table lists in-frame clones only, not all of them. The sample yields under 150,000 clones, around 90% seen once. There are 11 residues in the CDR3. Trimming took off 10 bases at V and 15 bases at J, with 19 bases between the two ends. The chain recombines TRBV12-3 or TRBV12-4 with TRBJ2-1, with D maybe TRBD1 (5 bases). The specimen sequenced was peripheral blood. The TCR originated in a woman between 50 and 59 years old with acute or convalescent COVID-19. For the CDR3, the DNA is TGTGCCACTCAAGTGGGGCGAGTCATGTTCTTC. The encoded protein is CATQVGRVMFF.